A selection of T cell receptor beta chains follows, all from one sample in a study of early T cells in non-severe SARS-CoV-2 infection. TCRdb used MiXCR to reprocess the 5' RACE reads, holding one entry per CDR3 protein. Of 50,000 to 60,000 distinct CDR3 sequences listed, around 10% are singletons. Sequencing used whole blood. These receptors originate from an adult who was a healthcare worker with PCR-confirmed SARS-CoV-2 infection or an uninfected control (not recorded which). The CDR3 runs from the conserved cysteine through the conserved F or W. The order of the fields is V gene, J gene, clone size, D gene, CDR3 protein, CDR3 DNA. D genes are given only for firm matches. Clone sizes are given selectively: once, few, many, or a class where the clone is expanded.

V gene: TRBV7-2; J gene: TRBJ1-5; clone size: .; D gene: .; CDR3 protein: CASSMDRNSNQPQHF; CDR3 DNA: TGTGCCAGCAGCATGGACAGAAATAGCAATCAGCCCCAGCATTTT
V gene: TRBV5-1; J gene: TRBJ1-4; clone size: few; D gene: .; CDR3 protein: CASRLDRATNEKLFF; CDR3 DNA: TGCGCCAGCAGGCTAGACAGAGCAACTAATGAAAAACTGTTTTTT
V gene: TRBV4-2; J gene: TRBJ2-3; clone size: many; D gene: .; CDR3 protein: CASSGPFGDTQYF; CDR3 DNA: TGTGCCAGCTCTGGACCTTTCGGGGATACGCAGTATTTT
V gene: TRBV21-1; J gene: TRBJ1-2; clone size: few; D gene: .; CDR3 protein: CASSTPEQADYGYTF; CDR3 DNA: TGTGCCAGCAGCACACCGGAACAGGCGGACTATGGCTACACCTTC
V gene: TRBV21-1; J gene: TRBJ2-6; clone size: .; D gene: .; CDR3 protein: CASSSHLPGANVLTF; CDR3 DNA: TGTGCCAGCAGCAGCCATCTCCCTGGGGCCAACGTCCTGACTTTC
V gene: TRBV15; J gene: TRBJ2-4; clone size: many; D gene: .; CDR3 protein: CATSRVEEGWNIQYF; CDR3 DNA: TGTGCCACCAGCAGAGTGGAAGAGGGTTGGAACATTCAGTACTTC
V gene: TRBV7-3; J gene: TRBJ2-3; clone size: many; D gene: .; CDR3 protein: CASSLNSGETQYF; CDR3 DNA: TGTGCCAGCAGCTTAAATTCAGGGGAAACGCAGTATTTT
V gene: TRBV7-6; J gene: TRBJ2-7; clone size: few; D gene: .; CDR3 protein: CASSPTTVSHEQYF; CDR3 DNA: TGTGCCAGCAGCCCTACGACAGTGTCCCACGAGCAGTACTTC
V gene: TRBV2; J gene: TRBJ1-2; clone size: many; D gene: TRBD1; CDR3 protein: CASGLTGNGYTF; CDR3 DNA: TGTGCCAGTGGTTTGACAGGGAACGGCTACACCTTC
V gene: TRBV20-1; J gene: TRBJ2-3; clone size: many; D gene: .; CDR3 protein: CSARGTTTYTQYF; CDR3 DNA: TGCAGTGCTAGAGGGACAACGACGTATACGCAGTATTTT
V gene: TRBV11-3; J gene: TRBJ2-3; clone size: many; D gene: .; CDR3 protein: CASSLGSADTQYF; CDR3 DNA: TGTGCCAGCAGCTTAGGATCGGCCGATACGCAGTATTTT
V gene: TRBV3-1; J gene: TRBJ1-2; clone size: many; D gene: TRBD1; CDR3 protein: CASSQDLSTGVGYTF; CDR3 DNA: TGTGCCAGCAGCCAAGATCTCTCGACAGGGGTTGGCTACACCTTC
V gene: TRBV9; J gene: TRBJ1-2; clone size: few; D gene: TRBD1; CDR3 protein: CASSPSTGGNYGYTF; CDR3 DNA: TGTGCCAGCAGCCCATCGACAGGGGGGAACTATGGCTACACCTTC
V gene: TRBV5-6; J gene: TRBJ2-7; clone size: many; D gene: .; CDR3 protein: CASSLLGTYEQYF; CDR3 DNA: TGTGCCAGCAGCTTACTAGGAACCTACGAGCAGTACTTC
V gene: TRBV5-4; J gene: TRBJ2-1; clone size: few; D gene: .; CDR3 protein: CASSLVGVYNEQFF; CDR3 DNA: TGTGCCAGCAGCTTGGTGGGGGTGTACAATGAGCAGTTCTTC
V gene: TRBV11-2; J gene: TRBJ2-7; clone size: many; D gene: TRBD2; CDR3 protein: CASKQFGGSFYEQYF; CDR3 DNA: TGTGCCAGCAAGCAGTTTGGCGGGAGCTTCTACGAGCAGTACTTC
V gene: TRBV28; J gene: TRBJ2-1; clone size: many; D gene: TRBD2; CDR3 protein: CASSLGRWREYEQFF; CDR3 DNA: TGTGCCAGCAGTTTAGGGCGGTGGCGGGAGTATGAGCAGTTCTTC
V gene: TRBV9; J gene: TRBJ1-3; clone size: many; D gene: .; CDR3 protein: CASSSYLRNTIYF; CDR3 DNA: TGTGCCAGCAGTTCATACCTTAGGAACACCATATATTTT
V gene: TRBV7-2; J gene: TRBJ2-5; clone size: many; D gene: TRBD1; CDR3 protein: CASSSGRGTGSETQYF; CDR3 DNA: TGTGCCAGCAGCTCCGGAAGGGGGACAGGGTCAGAGACCCAGTACTTC
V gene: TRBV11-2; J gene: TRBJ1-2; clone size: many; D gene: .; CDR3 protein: CASSSGTTHYGYTF; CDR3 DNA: TGTGCCAGCAGCTCCGGGACAACGCACTATGGCTACACCTTC
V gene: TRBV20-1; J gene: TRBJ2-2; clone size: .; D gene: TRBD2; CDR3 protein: CSALGETSGITGELFF; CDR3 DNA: TGCAGTGCCCTGGGAGAAACTAGCGGGATTACCGGGGAGCTGTTTTTT
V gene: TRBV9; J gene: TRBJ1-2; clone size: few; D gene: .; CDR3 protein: CASSALRYGYTF; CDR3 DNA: TGTGCCAGCAGCGCCCTAAGATATGGCTACACCTTC
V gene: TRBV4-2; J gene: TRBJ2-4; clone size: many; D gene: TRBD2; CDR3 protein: CASSPTSGGYDIQYF; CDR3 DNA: TGTGCCAGCTCCCCGACTAGCGGGGGGTACGACATTCAGTACTTC
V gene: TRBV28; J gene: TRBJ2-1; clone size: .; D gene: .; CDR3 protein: CASSWEDEQFF; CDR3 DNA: TGTGCCAGCAGTTGGGAGGATGAGCAGTTCTTC
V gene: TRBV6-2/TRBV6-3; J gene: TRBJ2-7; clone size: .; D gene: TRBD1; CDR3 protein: CASSLQGDEQYF; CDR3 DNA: TGTGCCAGCAGTTTACAGGGGGACGAGCAGTACTTC
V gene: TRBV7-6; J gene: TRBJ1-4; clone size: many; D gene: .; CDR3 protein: CASSQTDEKLFF; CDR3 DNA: TGTGCCAGCAGCCAAACCGATGAAAAACTGTTTTTT
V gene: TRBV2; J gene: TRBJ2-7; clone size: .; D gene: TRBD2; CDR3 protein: CASSDAGVIEYF; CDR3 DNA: TGTGCCAGCAGCGACGCGGGGGTGATAGAGTACTTC
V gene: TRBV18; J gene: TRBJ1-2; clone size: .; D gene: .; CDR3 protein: CASSPQGMNGYTF; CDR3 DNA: TGTGCCAGCTCACCACAAGGGATGAATGGCTACACCTTC
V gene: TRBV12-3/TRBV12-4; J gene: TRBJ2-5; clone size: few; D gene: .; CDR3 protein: CASSLQAKETQYF; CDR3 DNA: TGTGCCAGCAGTTTACAGGCTAAAGAGACCCAGTACTTC
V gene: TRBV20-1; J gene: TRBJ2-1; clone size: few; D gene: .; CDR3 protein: CSVEGGNEQFF; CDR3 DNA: TGCAGTGTCGAAGGGGGCAATGAGCAGTTCTTC
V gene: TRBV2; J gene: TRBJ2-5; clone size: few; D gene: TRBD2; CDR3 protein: CASNGLAGRETQYF; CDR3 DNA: TGTGCCAGCAACGGGCTAGCGGGGAGAGAGACCCAGTACTTC
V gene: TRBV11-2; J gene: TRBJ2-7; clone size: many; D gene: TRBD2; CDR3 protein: CASSPSGGSREQYF; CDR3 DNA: TGTGCCAGCAGCCCGTCGGGAGGGTCCCGCGAGCAGTACTTC
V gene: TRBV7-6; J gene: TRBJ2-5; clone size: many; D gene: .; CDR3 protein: CASTGGPRETQYF; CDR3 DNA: TGTGCCAGCACCGGGGGACCAAGAGAGACCCAGTACTTC
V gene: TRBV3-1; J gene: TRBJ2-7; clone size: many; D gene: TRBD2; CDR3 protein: CASSRTSGSYNEQYF; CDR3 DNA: TGTGCCAGCAGCCGTACTAGCGGGAGTTACAACGAGCAGTACTTC
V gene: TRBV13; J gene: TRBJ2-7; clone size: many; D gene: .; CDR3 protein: CASSLGSVVHEQYF; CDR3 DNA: TGTGCCAGCAGCTTAGGGTCAGTCGTACACGAGCAGTACTTC
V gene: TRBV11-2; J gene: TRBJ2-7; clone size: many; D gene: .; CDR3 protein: CASSHGSLQYF; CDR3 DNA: TGTGCCAGCAGCCACGGGAGTCTGCAGTACTTC
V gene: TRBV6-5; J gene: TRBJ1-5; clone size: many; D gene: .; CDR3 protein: CASRDRANQPQHF; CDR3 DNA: TGTGCCAGCAGAGACAGAGCCAATCAGCCCCAGCATTTT
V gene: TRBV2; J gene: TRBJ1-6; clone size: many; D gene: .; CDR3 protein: CASSDRSSYNSPLHF; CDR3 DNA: TGTGCCAGCAGTGATAGGAGCTCCTATAATTCACCCCTCCACTTT
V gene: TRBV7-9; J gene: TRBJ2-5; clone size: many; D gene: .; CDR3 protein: CASSEPLSEETQYF; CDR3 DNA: TGTGCCAGCAGCGAGCCACTTTCCGAAGAGACCCAGTACTTC
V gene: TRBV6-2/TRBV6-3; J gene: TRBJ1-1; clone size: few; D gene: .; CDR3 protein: CASSYKNSEAFF; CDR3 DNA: TGTGCCAGCAGTTACAAAAACAGCGAAGCTTTCTTT
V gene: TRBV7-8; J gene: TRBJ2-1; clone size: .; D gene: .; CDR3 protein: CASSRQGRTSYNEQFF; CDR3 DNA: TGTGCCAGCAGCCGTCAGGGTAGGACCTCCTACAATGAGCAGTTCTTC
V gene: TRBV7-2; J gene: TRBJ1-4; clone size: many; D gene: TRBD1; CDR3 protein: CASSPWTGNEKLFF; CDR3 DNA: TGTGCCAGCAGTCCATGGACAGGGAATGAAAAACTGTTTTTT
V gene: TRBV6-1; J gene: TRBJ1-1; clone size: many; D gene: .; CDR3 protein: CASRVISAFEAFF; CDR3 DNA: TGTGCCAGCAGGGTGATCTCGGCCTTCGAAGCTTTCTTT
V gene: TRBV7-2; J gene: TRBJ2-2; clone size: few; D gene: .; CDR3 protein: CASSPPGPGNGELFF; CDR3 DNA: TGTGCCAGCAGCCCTCCGGGTCCCGGGAACGGGGAGCTGTTTTTT
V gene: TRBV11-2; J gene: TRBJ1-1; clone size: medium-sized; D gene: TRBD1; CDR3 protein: CASSLPGQENTEAFF; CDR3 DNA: TGTGCCAGCAGCTTACCTGGACAGGAAAACACTGAAGCTTTCTTT
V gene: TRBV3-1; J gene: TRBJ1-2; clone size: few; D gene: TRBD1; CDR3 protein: CASSTGQGRGYTF; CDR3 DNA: TGTGCCAGCAGCACGGGACAGGGGCGAGGCTACACCTTC
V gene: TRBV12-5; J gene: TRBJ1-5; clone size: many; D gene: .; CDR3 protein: CASALGTNQPQHF; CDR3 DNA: TGTGCTAGTGCACTGGGTACCAATCAGCCCCAGCATTTT
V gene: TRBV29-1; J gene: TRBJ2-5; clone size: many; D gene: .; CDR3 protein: CSVEDGPSTQYF; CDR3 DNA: TGCAGCGTTGAAGATGGCCCCTCCACCCAGTACTTC
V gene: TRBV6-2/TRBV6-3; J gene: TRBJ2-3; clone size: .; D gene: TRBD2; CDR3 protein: CASKTSGDTDTQYF; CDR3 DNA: TGTGCCAGTAAGACTAGCGGAGACACAGATACGCAGTATTTT
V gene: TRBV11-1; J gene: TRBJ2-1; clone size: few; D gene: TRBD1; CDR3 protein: CASSSGGVEQFF; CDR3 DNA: TGTGCCAGCAGCTCAGGGGGTGTTGAGCAGTTCTTC